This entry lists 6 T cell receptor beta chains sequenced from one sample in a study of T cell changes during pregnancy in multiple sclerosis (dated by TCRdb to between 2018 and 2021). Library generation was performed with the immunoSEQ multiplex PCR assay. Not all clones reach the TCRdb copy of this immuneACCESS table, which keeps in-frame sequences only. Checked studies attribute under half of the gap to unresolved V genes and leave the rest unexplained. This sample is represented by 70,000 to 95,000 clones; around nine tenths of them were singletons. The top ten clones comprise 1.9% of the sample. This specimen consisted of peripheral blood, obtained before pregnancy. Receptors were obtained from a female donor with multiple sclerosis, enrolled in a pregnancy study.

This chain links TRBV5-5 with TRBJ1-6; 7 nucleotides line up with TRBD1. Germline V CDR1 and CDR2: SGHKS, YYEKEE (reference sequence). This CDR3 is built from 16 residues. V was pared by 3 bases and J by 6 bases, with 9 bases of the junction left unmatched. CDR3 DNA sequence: TGTGCCAGCAGCTCGACAGGGAATCCTCTTAATTCACCCCTCCACTTT. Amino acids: CASSSTGNPLNSPLHF. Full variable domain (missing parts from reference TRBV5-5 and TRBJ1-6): DAGVTQSPTHLIKTRGQQVTLRCSPISGHKSVSWYQQVLGQGPQFIFQYYEKEERGRGNFPDRFSARQFPNYSSELNVNALLLGDSALYLCASSSTGNPLNSPLHFGNGTRLTVT.

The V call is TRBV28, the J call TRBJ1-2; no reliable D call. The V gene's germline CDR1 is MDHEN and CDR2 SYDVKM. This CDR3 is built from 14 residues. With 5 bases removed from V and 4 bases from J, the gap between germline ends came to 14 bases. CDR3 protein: CASSVRGLGYGYTF. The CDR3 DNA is TGTGCCAGCAGTGTCCGAGGGCTTGGCTATGGCTACACCTTC.

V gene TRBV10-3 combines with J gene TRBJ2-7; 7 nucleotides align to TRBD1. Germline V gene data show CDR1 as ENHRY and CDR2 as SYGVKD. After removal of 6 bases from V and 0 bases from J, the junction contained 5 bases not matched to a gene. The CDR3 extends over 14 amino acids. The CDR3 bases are TGTGCCATCAGGCGGACAGGTCACTCCTACGAGCAGTACTTC. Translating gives CAIRRTGHSYEQYF.

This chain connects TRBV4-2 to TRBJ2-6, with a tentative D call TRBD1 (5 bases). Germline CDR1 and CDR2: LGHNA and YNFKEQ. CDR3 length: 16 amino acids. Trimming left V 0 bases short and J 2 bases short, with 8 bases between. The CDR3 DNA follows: TGTGCCAGCAGCCAAGATCAGGGCCCTGGGGCCAACGTCCTGACTTTC. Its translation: CASSQDQGPGANVLTF.

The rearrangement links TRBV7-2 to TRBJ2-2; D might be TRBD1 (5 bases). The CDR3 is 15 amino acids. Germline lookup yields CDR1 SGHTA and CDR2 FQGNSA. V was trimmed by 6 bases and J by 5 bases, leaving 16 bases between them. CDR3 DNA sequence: TGTGCCAGCAGGCTCGATGGGGCAAGAACCGGGGAGCTGTTTTTT. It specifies CASRLDGARTGELFF.

The DNA for the CDR3 is TGTGCCAGCAGTCAAAAGGGACTAGCGGTCCTCTGGGCCTACGAGCAGTACTTC. It encodes CASSQKGLAVLWAYEQYF. V is TRBV27 and J is TRBJ2-7; 11 positions agree with TRBD2. The CDR3 length is 18 residues. CDR1 is MNHEY, CDR2 SMNVEV, per germline (reference sequence). Trimming took 5 bases from V and 2 from J; bases not matched to a gene: 14.